The 24 T cell receptor beta chains reported below all come from one sample, sequenced in a study of blood T cell repertoires in COVID-19. The assay was immunoSEQ multiplex PCR, and TCRdb's table has in-frame clones only and misses some. The sample contains roughly 300,000 clones, about 85% of which appear only once. Source material: PBMCs or T cells enriched from blood (not recorded which). The receptors come from a woman between 25 and 40 years old who had recovered from COVID-19.

The chain recombines TRBV2 with TRBJ1-1, with 12 bases that match TRBD1. The V gene end was trimmed by 6 bases and the J gene end by 3 bases; junction bases not matched to a gene: 11. This CDR3 comprises 17 residues. Germline V gives CDR1 SNHLY, CDR2 FYNNEI. The DNA of the CDR3 is TGTGCCAGCAGACCCGGGACAGGGGGCTTCAGAGACACTGAAGCTTTCTTT. Its protein is CASRPGTGGFRDTEAFF.

This sequence joins TRBV2 and TRBJ1-5; a possible D gene is TRBD1 (6 bases). Trimming took 6 bases from V and 3 from J, leaving 12 bases between them. The germline CDR1 and CDR2 sequences are SNHLY and FYNNEI. The CDR3 has 14 residues. The CDR3 coding sequence is TGTGCCAGCAGGTCGGACAGTCCCAATCAGCCCCAGCATTTT. Protein sequence: CASRSDSPNQPQHF.

This clone was picked up one time. V is TRBV4-2 and J is TRBJ2-5; 7 bases line up with TRBD2. V gave up 1 base and J gave up 10 bases; unmatched junction bases: 3. Germline CDR1 LGHNA, CDR2 YNFKEQ. The CDR3 contains 12 residues. The CDR3 region is CASSQVGGDQYF. The CDR3 nucleotides are TGTGCCAGCAGCCAAGTTGGGGGGGACCAGTACTTC.

The rearrangement uses TRBV5-1 and TRBJ2-3; 10 bases map to TRBD2. Germline assignment: CDR1 SGHRS and CDR2 YFSETQ. Trimming removed 6 bases from V and 0 bases from J; junction bases left unmatched: 1. The CDR3 spans 14 residues. The CDR3 loop reads CASTLAGSTDTQYF. The CDR3 DNA reads TGCGCCAGCACACTAGCGGGGAGCACAGATACGCAGTATTTT.

The table lists this clone with a few counts. The V call is TRBV9, the J call TRBJ1-4; TRBD1 is a possible D gene (5 bases). V lost 2 bases, J lost 4 bases, and 12 bases lay in between. This CDR3 is 15 amino acids long. From germline, CDR1 is SGDLS and CDR2 YYNGEE. The CDR3 DNA sequence: TGTGCCAGCAGCGTCGATAGACAGTATAATGAAAAACTGTTTTTT. It codes for CASSVDRQYNEKLFF.

The chain uses TRBV15 and TRBJ1-3; D possibly corresponds to TRBD1 (5 bases). This CDR3 is 14 amino acids long. V shed 4 bases and J shed 4 bases, with 11 bases lying between them. Germline V lookup: CDR1 LNHNV, CDR2 YYDKDF (reference sequence). The DNA for the CDR3 is TGTGCCACCAGCACAGGGAACAGAGGAAACACCATATATTTT. It encodes CATSTGNRGNTIYF.

The rearrangement joins TRBV5-4 to TRBJ2-1; 11 positions agree with TRBD1. The CDR3 length is 16 residues. Germline loops: CDR1 SGHNT, CDR2 YYREEE (reference sequence). J lost 8 bases, V lost 0 bases, and 7 bases had no gene match. In DNA form, the CDR3 reads TGTGCCAGCAGCTTGGCACAAGGACAGGGGGCACATGAGCAGTTCTTC. Protein: CASSLAQGQGAHEQFF. The full variable domain, completed using reference TRBV5-4 and TRBJ2-1, is ETGVTQSPTHLIKTRGQQVTLRCSSQSGHNTVSWYQQALGQGPQFIFQYYREEENGRGNFPPRFSGLQFPNYSSELNVNALELDDSALYLCASSLAQGQGAHEQFFGPGTRLTVL.

The genes are TRBV11-1 and TRBJ2-3; D possibly corresponds to TRBD2 (5 bases). Per the germline V gene, CDR1 is SGHAT and CDR2 is FQDESV (reference sequence). The V gene lost 4 bases and the J gene lost 2 bases, with 10 bases spanning the gap. The CDR3 has 14 residues. The CDR3 nucleotides are TGTGCCAGCAGCTATAGACGGGACACAGATACGCAGTATTTT. Translating gives CASSYRRDTDTQYF.

This chain connects TRBV7-9 to TRBJ2-7, with 9 nucleotides matching TRBD2. Germline assignment: CDR1 SEHNR and CDR2 FQNEAQ (reference sequence). The CDR3 runs 17 residues. V shed 4 bases, J shed 5 bases, and the junction held 15 bases outside the gene matches. As DNA, the CDR3 is TGTGCCAGCAGCTCCGGTTCTTGGGGGGAGCGGGGGGACGAGCAGTACTTC. As protein: CASSSGSWGERGDEQYF.

The chain combines TRBV7-9 with TRBJ2-1; weak D call: TRBD2 (6 bases). Looked up from germline, CDR1 is SEHNR and CDR2 is FQNEAQ (reference sequence). V gave up 2 bases and J gave up 11 bases, with 16 bases separating them. There are 14 residues in the CDR3. Here the CDR3 reads CASSLQDGGLKQFF. CDR3 DNA: TGTGCCAGCAGCTTACAGGACGGGGGTCTTAAGCAGTTCTTC.

The genes are TRBV5-4 and TRBJ2-1, with 8 bases that match TRBD2. The V and J ends lost 3 bases and 0 bases, in that order; junction bases with no gene match: 5. Germline V gene lookup returns CDR1 SGHNT and CDR2 YYREEE (reference sequence). This CDR3 is 16 amino acids long. The CDR3 is CASSSGGANSYNEQFF. CDR3 coding DNA: TGTGCCAGCAGCTCCGGGGGGGCCAACTCCTACAATGAGCAGTTCTTC.

This sequence joins TRBV21-1 and TRBJ2-2; no check of the table's D call, TRBD2, against the DNA was made. TRBV21-1 is described as a pseudogene. This CDR3 spans 17 amino acids. The DNA for the CDR3 is TGTGCCAGCAGCAAAGAGGGCGGGACTTCGGGTCTCGGGGAGCTGTTTTTT. It yields the protein CASSKEGGTSGLGELFF.

The chain couples TRBV13 to TRBJ2-3, with 9 bases identical to TRBD1. V lost 2 bases, J lost 4 bases, and 1 base stayed unmatched. The CDR3 contains 14 residues. Germline CDR1 PRHDT, CDR2 FYEKMQ (reference sequence). CDR3 nucleotides: TGTGCCAGCAGCTTACGACAGGGGGCAGATACGCAGTATTTT. Amino acids: CASSLRQGADTQYF.

The chain recombines TRBV4-2 with TRBJ1-1, with 9 bases matching TRBD1. CDR1 is LGHNA, CDR2 YNFKEQ, per germline. CDR3 length: 15 amino acids. Germline trimming cut 4 bases from V and 1 base from J; bases unmatched to any gene: 4. This chain's CDR3 is CASSPDRGRNTEAFF. The CDR3 DNA reads TGTGCCAGCAGCCCTGACAGGGGGAGGAACACTGAAGCTTTCTTT.

The chain is built from TRBV13 and TRBJ2-7; 11 bases align to TRBD2. Trimming removed 0 bases from V and 3 bases from J; junction bases left unmatched: 7. This CDR3 contains 17 residues. The V gene's germline CDR1 is PRHDT and CDR2 FYEKMQ (reference sequence). The CDR3 region is CASSLGALAGGFYEQYF. The CDR3 nucleotides read TGTGCCAGCAGCTTAGGGGCCCTAGCGGGGGGTTTCTACGAGCAGTACTTC.

The rearrangement joins TRBV11-2 to TRBJ1-1; D ambiguous. This CDR3 is built from 16 residues. The germline V gene encodes CDR1 SGHAT and CDR2 FQNNGV. The V and J ends lost 0 bases and 1 base respectively, with 12 bases between them. The DNA of the CDR3 is TGTGCCAGCAGCTTAGATATCCGACACAGGAACACTGAAGCTTTCTTT. It specifies CASSLDIRHRNTEAFF.

The CDR3 nucleotides read TGTGCCAGCAGCCTTTACAGGGTCCAAGCTTTCTTT. This translates into CASSLYRVQAFF. The genes are TRBV7-8 and TRBJ1-1; TRBD1 might be the D (6 bases). Germline-derived CDR1 and CDR2 are SGHVS and FQNEAQ. The ends were cut back, 5 bases at V and 9 bases at J, with 13 bases in the middle. The CDR3 totals 12 residues.

This clone was found once. V and J are TRBV24-1 and TRBJ2-1; D gene unclear. Trimming left V 3 bases short and J 8 bases short, with 10 bases between. Germline V gives CDR1 KGHDR, CDR2 SFDVKD. The CDR3 is 13 residues long. The CDR3 coding sequence is TGTGCCACCAGTGATCCACCGGCGGATGAGCAGTTCTTC. It yields the protein CATSDPPADEQFF.

This chain connects TRBV3-1 (or the pseudogene TRBV3-2) to TRBJ2-3; D is perhaps TRBD2 (6 bases). Between the trimmed V and J ends, which lost 3 bases and 0 bases, there was a span of 10 bases. The length of the CDR3 is 15 residues. Germline assignment: CDR1 LGHDT and CDR2 YNNKEL (reference sequence). The DNA of the CDR3 is TGTGCCAGCAGCCACGGCGGGGCGAGCACAGATACGCAGTATTTT. It yields the protein CASSHGGASTDTQYF.

The rearrangement joins TRBV27 to TRBJ1-2; the D is unclear. There are 13 residues in the CDR3. In germline, CDR1 is MNHEY, CDR2 SMNVEV (reference sequence). V shed 2 bases and J shed 5 bases, with 9 bases lying between them. The CDR3 DNA follows: TGTGCCAGCAGTTTAAGGGAGGAGTATGGCTACACCTTC. Its protein product is CASSLREEYGYTF.

On this clone itself: The germline gene is not matched at one end of the junction; a read error may be the cause. Other DNA sequences from this sample encode an identical CDR3 as well. The gene calls are TRBV13 and TRBJ1-1; D unresolved. CDR1 and CDR2 from the germline V gene are PRHDT and FYEKMQ (reference sequence). The length of the CDR3 is 12 residues. The CDR3 here is CASSLGRTEAFF. For the CDR3, the DNA is TGTGCCAGCAGCCTAGGGAGGACTGAAGCTTTCTTT.

The CDR3 sequence is CATRDKINSPLHF. In DNA form, the CDR3 reads TGTGCCACACGGGACAAAATAAATTCACCCCTCCACTTT. The chain recombines TRBV3-1 (or the pseudogene TRBV3-2) with TRBJ1-6, with D possibly matching TRBD1 (6 bases). The CDR3 is 13 residues long. Germline V gene data show CDR1 as LGHDT and CDR2 as YNNKEL (reference sequence). Trimming removed 10 bases at V and 7 bases at J, with 14 bases between.

This clone was recorded once. V and J are TRBV25-1 and TRBJ2-6; 10 positions agree with TRBD1. The CDR3 runs to 17 residues. Germline V gene lookup returns CDR1 MGHDK and CDR2 SYGVNS. With V trimmed by 6 bases and J by 2 bases, 7 bases remained unmatched. The CDR3 DNA reads TGTGCCAGCAGGGGGGGACAGGGGAGGGCTGGGGCCAACGTCCTGACTTTC. Residues: CASRGGQGRAGANVLTF. Together with reference TRBV25-1 and TRBJ2-6, the CDR3 gives the full variable domain: EADIYQTPRYLVIGTGKKITLECSQTMGHDKMYWYQQDPGMELHLIHYSYGVNSTEKGDLSSESTVSRIRTEHFPLTLESARPSHTSQYLCASRGGQGRAGANVLTFGAGSRLTVL.

The rearrangement joins TRBV4-1 to TRBJ2-7; D is ambiguous. V lost 1 base and J lost 5, with 12 bases in between. Germline CDR1 is MGHRA and CDR2 is YSYEKL. The CDR3 totals 14 residues. The CDR3 region has the DNA TGCGCCAGCAGCCAAGGAGTCCTGTCGGACGAGCAGTACTTC. Protein: CASSQGVLSDEQYF.